This TCR beta chain was retrieved from a study of Graves' ophthalmopathy and Graves' hyperthyroidism. The sequenced template was RNA, covering the TCR beta CDR3 region. HTBI primers were used in a first-round RT-PCR, which preceded a second-round multiplex PCR. In TCRdb, the multiplex PCR reads were re-called with MiXCR into one record per CDR3 protein. There are roughly 400,000 distinct CDR3 sequences in the sample; about a sixth occur only once, and 2.4% lies in the top ten. Ages of hyperthyroidism patients ran from 18 to 65, and their diagnoses were new, under 2 months' duration. Many counts were recorded for this clonotype. Trimming cost V 4 bases and J 3 bases, with 22 bases left between them. This CDR3 has 17 amino acids. The V gene's germline CDR1 is SGHRS and CDR2 YFSETQ.

This chain uses TRBV5-1 with TRBJ2-5, with D tentatively TRBD1 or TRBD2 (5 bases each). The specimen sequenced was peripheral blood. The receptor was derived from an adult woman with stable Graves' hyperthyroidism. In nucleotides, the CDR3 is TGCGCCAGCAGCCCCTACCCCCGGGGCGCGTTTGAAGAGACCCAGTACTTC. Its translation is CASSPYPRGAFEETQYF. The whole variable domain, remainder taken from reference TRBV5-1 and TRBJ2-5, is KAGVTQTPRYLIKTRGQQVTLSCSPISGHRSVSWYQQTPGQGLQFLFEYFSETQRNKGNFPGRFSGRQFSNSRSEMNVSTLELGDSALYLCASSPYPRGAFEETQYFGPGTRLLVL.